These 3 T cell receptor beta chains share one sample of origin, sequenced in a study of blood T cell repertoires in COVID-19. TCRdb's copy holds only in-frame clones and misses some; the assay was immunoSEQ multiplex PCR. The repertoire holds 150,000 to 200,000 clones, about 85% seen once, with about 1% in the top ten. The source material was peripheral blood. All receptors come from a man aged 40-50 years with acute or convalescent COVID-19.

This clone was observed a handful of times. The same CDR3 arises from other DNA sequences in this sample as well. The chain employs TRBV19 and TRBJ1-2; the D gene is possibly TRBD1 (6 bases). Germline V lookup: CDR1 LNHDA, CDR2 SQIVND (reference sequence). V lost 3 bases, J lost 2 bases, and 13 bases lay in between. This CDR3 is 15 amino acids long. CDR3 in amino acids: CASSIWDTINYGYTF. CDR3 nucleotides: TGTGCCAGTAGTATTTGGGACACCATAAACTATGGCTACACCTTC.

The chain couples TRBV10-3 to TRBJ2-2, with D perhaps TRBD1 (6 bases). The germline CDR1 and CDR2 sequences are ENHRY and SYGVKD. The CDR3 loop spans 15 amino acids. V was shortened by 1 base and J by 4 bases, with 10 bases between the two germline ends. The CDR3 region is CAISELQGSTGELFF. The CDR3 coding sequence is TGTGCCATCAGTGAGTTGCAGGGGAGCACCGGGGAGCTGTTTTTT.

The V and J genes are TRBV5-4 and TRBJ2-3, with 12 bases fitting TRBD2. J gave up 2 bases and V 2 bases, and 3 bases lay outside the gene matches. The CDR3 spans 16 residues. Germline-derived CDR1 and CDR2 are SGHNT and YYREEE (reference sequence). The chain's CDR3 is CASSFLAGGHTDTQYF. CDR3 nucleotides: TGTGCCAGCAGCTTTCTAGCGGGGGGGCACACAGATACGCAGTATTTT.